The 3 T cell receptor beta chains reported below all come from one sample, sequenced in a study of T cell responses to AZD1222 COVID-19 vaccine. Profiling relied on immunoSEQ multiplex PCR, and the TCRdb table lists in-frame clones only, not all of them. The table has around 110,000 clones, 92% seen once. Specimen: peripheral blood, collected 28 days after the second AZD1222 dose. The origin of the receptors is an adult who received the AZD1222 COVID-19 vaccine.

The rearrangement links TRBV6-5 to TRBJ2-2; D might be TRBD2 (5 bases). Per germline, CDR1 MNHEY and CDR2 SVGAGI. The CDR3 length is 12 residues. Trimming pared 6 bases from V and 6 bases from J, leaving 8 bases between. The chain's CDR3 is CASSGLSGELFF. The CDR3 DNA sequence: TGTGCCAGCAGCGGACTCTCCGGGGAGCTGTTTTTT.

The chain carries TRBV10-1 and TRBJ1-5; D gene unclear. CDR1 and CDR2 (germline): WNHNN, SYGVQD (reference sequence). The CDR3 is 13 amino acids. V was cut by 2 bases and J by 5 bases, with 7 bases left in between. The chain's CDR3 is CASSEAIDQPQHF. Written as DNA, the CDR3 is TGCGCCAGCAGTGAGGCGATTGATCAGCCCCAGCATTTT.

This rearrangement joins TRBV18 to TRBJ2-7; possible D gene TRBD1, 6 bases. Trimming cost V 2 bases and J 6 bases, with 17 bases left between them. Looked up from germline, CDR1 is KGHSH and CDR2 is LQKENI. The CDR3 runs to 15 residues. In DNA, the CDR3 is TGTGCCAGCTCACCATCAGGGGCGTCGGTAGGCGAGCAGTACTTC. This sequence encodes CASSPSGASVGEQYF.